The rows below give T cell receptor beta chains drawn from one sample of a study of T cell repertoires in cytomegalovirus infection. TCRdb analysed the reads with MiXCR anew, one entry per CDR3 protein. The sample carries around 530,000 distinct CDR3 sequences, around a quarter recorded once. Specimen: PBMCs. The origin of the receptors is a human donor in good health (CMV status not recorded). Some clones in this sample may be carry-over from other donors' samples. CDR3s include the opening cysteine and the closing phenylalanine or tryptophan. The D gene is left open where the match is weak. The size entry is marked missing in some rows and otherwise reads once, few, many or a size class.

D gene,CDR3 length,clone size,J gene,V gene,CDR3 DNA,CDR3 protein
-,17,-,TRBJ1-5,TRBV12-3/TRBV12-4,TGTGCCAGCAGTTTAGTGTTCCACCCCACCGGCAATCAGCCCCAGCATTTT,CASSLVFHPTGNQPQHF
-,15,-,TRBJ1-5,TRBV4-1,TGCGCCAGCAGCCAAGAAGCGGCCGTGTTTAAGCCCCAGCATTTT,CASSQEAAVFKPQHF
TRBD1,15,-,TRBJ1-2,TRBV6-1,TGTGCCAGCAGCCCCGGGACAGCGTGGGACTATGGCTACACCTTC,CASSPGTAWDYGYTF
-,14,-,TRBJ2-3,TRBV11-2,TGTGCCAGCAGCCCCCCGGGGCGGATAGATACGCAGTATTTT,CASSPPGRIDTQYF
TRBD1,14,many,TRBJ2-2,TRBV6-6,TGTGCCAGCAGAAGACAGGGGAACACCGGGGAGCTGTTTTTT,CASRRQGNTGELFF
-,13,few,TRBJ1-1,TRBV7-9,TGTGCCAGCAGCTCCTGGACCTCCGGGGAGGCTTTCTTT,CASSSWTSGEAFF
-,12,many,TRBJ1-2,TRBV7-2,TGTGCCAGCAGCCATTACAGGGATGGCTACACCTTC,CASSHYRDGYTF
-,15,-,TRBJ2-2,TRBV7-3,TGTGCCAGCAGGGAGACATCAACGAACACCGGGGAGCTGTTTTTT,CASRETSTNTGELFF
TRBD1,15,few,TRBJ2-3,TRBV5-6,TGTGCCAGCAGCCAGGACAGGATACGCACAGATACGCAGTATTTT,CASSQDRIRTDTQYF
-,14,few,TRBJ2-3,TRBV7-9,TGTGCCAGCAGCTTATCAGTGGAGCCAGATACGCAGTATTTT,CASSLSVEPDTQYF